The T cell receptor (beta chain) under discussion was sequenced for a study of T cell repertoires in cytomegalovirus infection. Overall study context: CMV epitopes used comprised recently identified HLA-C-restricted ones and well-studied HLA-B-restricted ones. The study, taken as a whole, reports: Clonotype analysis showed dominance of the ex vivo response by HLA-C-restricted CMV-specific TCR beta clonotypes.

There are 15 residues in the CDR3. Deletions cut 2 bases from V and 1 base from J, with 12 bases between. From germline, CDR1 is MNHEY and CDR2 SMNVEV (reference sequence). Each CDR3 protein gets one entry after TCRdb re-called the reads with MiXCR. This table has around 200,000 distinct CDR3 sequences, about 40% appearing once. Comments on this clonotype: Its target is unknown.

This receptor was identified in a human donor in good health (CMV status not recorded). Some clones in this sample may be carry-over from other donors' samples. This specimen was CD8+ T cells from cultured PBMCs, taken from culture after CMV antigen stimulation. The rearrangement uses TRBV27 and TRBJ2-7, with D perhaps matching TRBD2 (5 bases). CDR3 protein: CASSLGLPHSYEQYF. The CDR3 DNA sequence: TGTGCCAGCAGTTTAGGACTGCCTCATTCCTACGAGCAGTACTTC.